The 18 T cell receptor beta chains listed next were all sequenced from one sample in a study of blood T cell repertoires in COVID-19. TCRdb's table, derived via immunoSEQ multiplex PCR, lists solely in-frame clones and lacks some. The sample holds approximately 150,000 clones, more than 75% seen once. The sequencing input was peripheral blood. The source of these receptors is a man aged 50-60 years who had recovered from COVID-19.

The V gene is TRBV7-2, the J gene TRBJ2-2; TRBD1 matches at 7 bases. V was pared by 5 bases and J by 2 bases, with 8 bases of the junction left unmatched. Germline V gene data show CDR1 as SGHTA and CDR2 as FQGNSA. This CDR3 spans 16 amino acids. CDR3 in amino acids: CASSPSGGSNTGELFF. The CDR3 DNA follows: TGTGCCAGCAGCCCGTCAGGGGGTTCTAACACCGGGGAGCTGTTTTTT.

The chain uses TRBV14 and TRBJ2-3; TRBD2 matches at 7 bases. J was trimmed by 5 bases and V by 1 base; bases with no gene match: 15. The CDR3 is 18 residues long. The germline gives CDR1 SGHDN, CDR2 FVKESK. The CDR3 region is CASSQGRRRAGSVDTQYF. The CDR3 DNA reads TGTGCCAGCAGCCAAGGGCGGCGGAGAGCGGGGTCTGTAGATACGCAGTATTTT.

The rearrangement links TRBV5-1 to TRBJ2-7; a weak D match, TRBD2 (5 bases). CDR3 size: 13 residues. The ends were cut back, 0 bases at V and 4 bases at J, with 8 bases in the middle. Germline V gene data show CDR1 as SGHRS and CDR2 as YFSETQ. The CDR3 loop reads CASSLGAAYEQYF. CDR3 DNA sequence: TGCGCCAGCAGCTTGGGAGCGGCATACGAGCAGTACTTC.

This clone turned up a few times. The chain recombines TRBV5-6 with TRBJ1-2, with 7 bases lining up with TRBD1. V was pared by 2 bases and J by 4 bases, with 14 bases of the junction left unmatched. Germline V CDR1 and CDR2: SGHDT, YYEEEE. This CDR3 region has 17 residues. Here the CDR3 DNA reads TGTGCCAGCAGCTTCTCTGGACAGGACAGAACGGGCTATGGCTACACCTTC. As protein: CASSFSGQDRTGYGYTF.

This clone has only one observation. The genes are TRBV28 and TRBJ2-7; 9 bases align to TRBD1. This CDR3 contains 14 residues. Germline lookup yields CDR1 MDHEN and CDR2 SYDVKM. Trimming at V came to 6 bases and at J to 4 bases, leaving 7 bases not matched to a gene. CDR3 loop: CASSPGQGWYEQYF. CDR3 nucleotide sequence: TGTGCCAGCAGCCCGGGACAGGGTTGGTACGAGCAGTACTTC.

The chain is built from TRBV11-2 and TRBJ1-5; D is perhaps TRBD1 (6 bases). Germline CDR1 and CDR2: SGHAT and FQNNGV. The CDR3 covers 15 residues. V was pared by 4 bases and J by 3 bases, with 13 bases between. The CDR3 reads CASSSGARVNQPQHF. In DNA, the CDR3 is TGTGCCAGCAGCTCAGGGGCACGGGTCAATCAGCCCCAGCATTTT.

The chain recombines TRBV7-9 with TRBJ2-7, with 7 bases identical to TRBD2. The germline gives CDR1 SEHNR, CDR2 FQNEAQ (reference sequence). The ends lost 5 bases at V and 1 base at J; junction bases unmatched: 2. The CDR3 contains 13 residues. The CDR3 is CASSGEGSYEQYF. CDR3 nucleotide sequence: TGTGCCAGCAGCGGGGAGGGGTCCTACGAGCAGTACTTC.

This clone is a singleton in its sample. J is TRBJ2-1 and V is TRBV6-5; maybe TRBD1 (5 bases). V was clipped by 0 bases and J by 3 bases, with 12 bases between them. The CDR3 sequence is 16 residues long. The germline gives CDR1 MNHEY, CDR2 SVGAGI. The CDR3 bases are TGTGCCAGCAGTTACTCGGGGCCAGGGCACTACAATGAGCAGTTCTTC. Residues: CASSYSGPGHYNEQFF.

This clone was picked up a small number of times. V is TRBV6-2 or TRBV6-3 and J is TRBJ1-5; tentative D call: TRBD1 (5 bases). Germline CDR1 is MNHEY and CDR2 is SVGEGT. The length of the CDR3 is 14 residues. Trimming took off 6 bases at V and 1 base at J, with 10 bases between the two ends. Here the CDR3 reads CASSSPGSNQPQHF. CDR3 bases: TGTGCCAGCAGCTCCCCAGGGAGCAATCAGCCCCAGCATTTT.

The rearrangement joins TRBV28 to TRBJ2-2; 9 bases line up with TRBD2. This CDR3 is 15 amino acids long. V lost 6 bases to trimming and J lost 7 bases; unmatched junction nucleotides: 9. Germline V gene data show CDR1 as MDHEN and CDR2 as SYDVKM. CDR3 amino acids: CASRGSGGLGGELFF. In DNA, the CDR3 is TGTGCCAGCAGGGGTAGCGGGGGCTTAGGCGGGGAGCTGTTTTTT.

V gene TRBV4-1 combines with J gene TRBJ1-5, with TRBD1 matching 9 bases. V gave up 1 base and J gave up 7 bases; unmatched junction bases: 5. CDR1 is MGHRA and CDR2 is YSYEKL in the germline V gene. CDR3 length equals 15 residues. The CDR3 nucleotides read TGCGCCAGCAGCCAAGGCGGGACAGGGCTACAGCCCCAGCATTTT. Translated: CASSQGGTGLQPQHF.

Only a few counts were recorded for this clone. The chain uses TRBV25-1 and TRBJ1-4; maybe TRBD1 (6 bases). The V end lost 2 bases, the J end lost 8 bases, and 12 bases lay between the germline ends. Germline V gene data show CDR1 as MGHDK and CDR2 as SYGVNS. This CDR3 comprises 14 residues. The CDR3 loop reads CASSEGGRREKLFF. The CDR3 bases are TGTGCCAGCAGTGAAGGGGGCAGACGAGAAAAACTGTTTTTT.

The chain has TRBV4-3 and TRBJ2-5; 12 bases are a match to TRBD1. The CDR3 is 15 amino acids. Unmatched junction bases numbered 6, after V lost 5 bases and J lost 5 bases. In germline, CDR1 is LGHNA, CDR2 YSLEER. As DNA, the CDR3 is TGCGCCAGCAGCTTCGGGACAGGGGGCGCGGAGACCCAGTACTTC. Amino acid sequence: CASSFGTGGAETQYF.

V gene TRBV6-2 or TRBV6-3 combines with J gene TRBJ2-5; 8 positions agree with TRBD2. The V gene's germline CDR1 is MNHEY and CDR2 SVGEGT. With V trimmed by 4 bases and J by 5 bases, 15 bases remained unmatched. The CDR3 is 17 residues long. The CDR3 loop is CASSSRLWSGGRETQYF. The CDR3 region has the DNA TGTGCCAGCAGTTCACGCCTTTGGTCGGGCGGGAGGGAGACCCAGTACTTC.

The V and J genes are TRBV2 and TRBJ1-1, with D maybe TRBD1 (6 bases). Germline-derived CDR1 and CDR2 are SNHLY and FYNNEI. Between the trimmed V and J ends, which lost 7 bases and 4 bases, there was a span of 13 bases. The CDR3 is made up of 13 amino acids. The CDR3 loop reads CASKGLGGTEAFF. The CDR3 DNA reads TGTGCCAGCAAGGGGTTAGGGGGCACTGAAGCTTTCTTT.

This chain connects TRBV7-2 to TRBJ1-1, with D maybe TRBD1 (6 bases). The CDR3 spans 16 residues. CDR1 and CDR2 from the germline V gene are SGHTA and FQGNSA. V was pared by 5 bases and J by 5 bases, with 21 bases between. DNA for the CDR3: TGTGCCAGCAGCCCTTTCAGAGAGGGGACAAGGACTGAAGCTTTCTTT. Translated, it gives CASSPFREGTRTEAFF.

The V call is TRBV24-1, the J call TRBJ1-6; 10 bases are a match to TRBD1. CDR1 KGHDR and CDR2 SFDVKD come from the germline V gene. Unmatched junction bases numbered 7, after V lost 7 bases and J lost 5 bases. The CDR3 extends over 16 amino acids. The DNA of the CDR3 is TGTGCCACCAGCCCGGGTGGGACAGGGGATAATTCACCCCTCCACTTT. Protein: CATSPGGTGDNSPLHF.

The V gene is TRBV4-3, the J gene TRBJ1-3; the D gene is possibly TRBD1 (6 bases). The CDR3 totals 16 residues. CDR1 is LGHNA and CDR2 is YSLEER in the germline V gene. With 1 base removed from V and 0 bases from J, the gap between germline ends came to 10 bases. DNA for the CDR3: TGCGCCAGCAGCCAAGGGACAGCAGACTCTGGAAACACCATATATTTT. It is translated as CASSQGTADSGNTIYF.